The 25 T cell receptor beta chains presented below share a single source sample, sequenced in a study of blood T cell repertoires in COVID-19. Libraries were prepared by immunoSEQ multiplex PCR; TCRdb keeps only in-frame clonotypes and omits some of them. The repertoire holds under 300,000 clones, with 65% to 90% as singletons. Sequenced input: peripheral blood. These receptor sequences come from a woman between 65 and 79 years old with COVID-19, enrolled during active disease.

The rearrangement links TRBV6-4 to TRBJ2-1; 11 bases fit TRBD2. This CDR3 contains 17 residues. The germline V gene encodes CDR1 MRHNA and CDR2 SNTAGT. Trimming removed 8 bases from V and 1 base from J; junction bases left unmatched: 10. DNA for the CDR3: TGTGCCAGCCACCGTAAACTAGCGGGGGAATCCTACAATGAGCAGTTCTTC. This sequence encodes CASHRKLAGESYNEQFF.

The genes are TRBV19 and TRBJ2-7; 11 bases align to TRBD2. Germline V gene data show CDR1 as LNHDA and CDR2 as SQIVND (reference sequence). The CDR3 length is 14 residues. The V gene end was trimmed by 3 bases and the J gene end by 7 bases; junction bases not matched to a gene: 5. The CDR3 sequence: CASSISLAGGEQYF. CDR3 bases: TGTGCCAGTAGTATCAGTCTAGCGGGGGGAGAGCAGTACTTC.

J is TRBJ1-2 and V is TRBV7-8, with D possibly TRBD1 on 5 matching bases. This CDR3 has 12 amino acids. The germline gives CDR1 SGHVS, CDR2 FQNEAQ. The ends were cut back, 3 bases at V and 7 bases at J, with 9 bases in the middle. CDR3 in amino acids: CASSFGAAGYTF. Written as DNA, the CDR3 is TGTGCCAGCAGCTTTGGGGCAGCTGGCTACACCTTC.

The gene calls are TRBV4-2 and TRBJ2-3, with 10 bases fitting TRBD2. Germline loops: CDR1 LGHNA, CDR2 YNFKEQ. Trimming took 6 bases from V and 4 from J; bases not matched to a gene: 7. This CDR3 spans 15 amino acids. CDR3 residues: CASSKSGGEADTQYF. The CDR3 DNA reads TGTGCCAGCAGTAAGAGCGGGGGGGAAGCAGATACGCAGTATTTT.

The chain joins TRBV18 to TRBJ2-4, with a tentative D call TRBD1 (5 bases). The CDR3 covers 15 residues. Looked up from germline, CDR1 is KGHSH and CDR2 is LQKENI. Trimming removed 3 bases at V and 0 bases at J, with 9 bases between. The CDR3 sequence is CASSPDTLAKNIQYF. The CDR3 DNA reads TGTGCCAGCTCACCGGACACCCTAGCCAAAAACATTCAGTACTTC.

This clone was seen a handful of times. The V call is TRBV5-1, the J call TRBJ1-5; 9 bases map to TRBD1. The V gene end was trimmed by 3 bases and the J gene end by 5 bases; junction bases not matched to a gene: 0. This CDR3 is built from 13 residues. Germline CDR1 and CDR2: SGHRS and YFSETQ. In nucleotides, the CDR3 is TGCGCCAGCAGCTGGGACAGGGATCAGCCCCAGCATTTT. It specifies CASSWDRDQPQHF.

This chain uses TRBV2 with TRBJ2-1; TRBD2 agrees at 13 bases. V gave up 8 bases and J gave up 7 bases; unmatched junction bases: 8. Germline V lookup: CDR1 SNHLY, CDR2 FYNNEI. The CDR3 length is 15 residues. The CDR3 region has the DNA TGTGCCAGCTCCCCATCGGGACTAGCGGGGAATGAGCAGTTCTTC. This encodes CASSPSGLAGNEQFF.

This chain links TRBV7-9 with TRBJ1-2, with 7 bases that match TRBD1. Losses at the gene ends were 5 bases for V and 6 bases for J; bases not matched to a gene: 9. The CDR3 is made up of 14 amino acids. CDR1 and CDR2 from the germline V gene are SEHNR and FQNEAQ (reference sequence). The CDR3 protein is CASSPPGGLDGYTF. The CDR3 nucleotides read TGTGCCAGCAGCCCTCCAGGGGGGCTCGATGGCTACACCTTC.

This chain connects TRBV27 to TRBJ1-1, with TRBD1 identical over 8 bases. With 5 bases clipped from V and 7 bases from J, the junction kept 6 bases outside the gene matches. Germline lookup yields CDR1 MNHEY and CDR2 SMNVEV (reference sequence). The CDR3 contains 13 residues. The CDR3 DNA sequence: TGTGCCAGCAGTCACGGACAGGGCGATGAAGCTTTCTTT. As protein: CASSHGQGDEAFF.

The chain is built from TRBV19 and TRBJ2-7; D is perhaps TRBD1 (6 bases). V shed 6 bases and J shed 6 bases, with 15 bases lying between them. Germline CDR1 LNHDA, CDR2 SQIVND (reference sequence). The CDR3 spans 13 residues. CDR3 region: CASRETGDTEQYF. The CDR3 bases are TGTGCCAGTAGGGAGACAGGTGACACCGAGCAGTACTTC.

This chain uses TRBV6-5 with TRBJ1-5; the D gene is possibly TRBD1 (6 bases). Germline assignment: CDR1 MNHEY and CDR2 SVGAGI. This CDR3 has 15 residues. Trimming shortened V by 6 bases and J by 1 base, and 13 bases separated the two germline ends. In DNA form, the CDR3 reads TGTGCCAGCAGGGTGGGAGGGGGGAGCAATCAGCCCCAGCATTTT. It encodes CASRVGGGSNQPQHF.

With respect to this clone: The sample carries other DNA sequences with the same CDR3. This chain connects TRBV9 to TRBJ2-5, with TRBD2 identical over 11 bases. The CDR3 has 15 amino acids. Germline values: CDR1 SGDLS, CDR2 YYNGEE. With V trimmed by 2 bases and J by 5 bases, 5 bases remained unmatched. The CDR3 DNA follows: TGTGCCAGCAGCGTTAGCGGGGGGGCCGGGGAGACCCAGTACTTC. Translated, it gives CASSVSGGAGETQYF.

The chain is built from TRBV29-1 and TRBJ1-2, with 9 bases aligning to TRBD1. CDR1 and CDR2 from the germline V gene are SQVTM and ANQGSEA. V shed 7 bases and J 3 bases; nucleotides not matched to a gene: 3. CDR3 length: 12 amino acids. The CDR3 DNA follows: TGCAGCGCTCGGACAGGGGACTATGGCTACACCTTC. Its protein is CSARTGDYGYTF. Using reference TRBV29-1 and TRBJ1-2 for the parts outside the CDR3, the full variable domain is SAVISQKPSRDICQRGTSLTIQCQVDSQVTMMFWYRQQPGQSLTLIATANQGSEATYESGFVIDKFPISRPNLTFSTLTVSNMSPEDSSIYLCSARTGDYGYTFGSGTRLTVV.

This clone has just a few counts. The chain's CDR3 is CASSSDRGRPSYNEQFF. As DNA, the CDR3 is TGTGCCAGCAGCTCCGACAGGGGGCGCCCCTCCTACAATGAGCAGTTCTTC. The chain carries TRBV7-9 and TRBJ2-1; 10 positions match TRBD1. The CDR3 loop spans 17 amino acids. J lost 0 bases, V lost 4 bases, and 6 bases had no gene match. Per germline, CDR1 SEHNR and CDR2 FQNEAQ (reference sequence).

This clone has just a few counts. This chain connects TRBV10-3 to TRBJ2-1; TRBD2 might be the D (5 bases). The CDR3 is 12 amino acids. Looked up from germline, CDR1 is ENHRY and CDR2 is SYGVKD. V was pared by 8 bases and J by 5 bases, with 10 bases between. The CDR3 nucleotides read TGTGCCATCGAGGACGGGGACAATGAGCAGTTCTTC. Translating it yields CAIEDGDNEQFF.

The rearrangement joins TRBV27 to TRBJ2-1; 7 bases are shared with TRBD1. Germline V gene lookup returns CDR1 MNHEY and CDR2 SMNVEV (reference sequence). There are 15 residues in the CDR3. V dropped 2 bases and J dropped 5; count of bases not matched to a gene: 6. As DNA, the CDR3 is TGTGCCAGCAGTTTAGTCCGAGACAGGGACAATGAGCAGTTCTTC. Its protein is CASSLVRDRDNEQFF.

V usage is TRBV6-5 and J usage is TRBJ2-1; 8 bases match TRBD2. Germline CDR1 MNHEY, CDR2 SVGAGI. Trimming took 6 bases from V and 6 from J; bases not matched to a gene: 10. CDR3 length: 15 amino acids. CDR3 bases: TGTGCCAGCAGCCGTCGGGGGGGTCTGTCCAATGAGCAGTTCTTC. The encoded protein is CASSRRGGLSNEQFF.

This clone was picked up one time. The CDR3 region is CASSLSGRPYEQYF. CDR3 nucleotides: TGTGCCAGCAGCCTTAGCGGGAGACCCTACGAGCAGTACTTC. The chain recombines TRBV11-1 with TRBJ2-7; 9 bases are a match to TRBD2. CDR3 length: 14 amino acids. Germline-derived CDR1 and CDR2 are SGHAT and FQDESV (reference sequence). V lost 5 bases, J lost 2 bases, and 4 bases stayed unmatched. The entire variable domain, with the rest obtained from reference TRBV11-1 and TRBJ2-7, is as follows: EAEVAQSPRYKITEKSQAVAFWCDPISGHATLYWYRQILGQGPELLVQFQDESVVDDSQLPKDRFSAERLKGVDSTLKIQPAELGDSAMYLCASSLSGRPYEQYFGPGTRLTVT.

This chain connects TRBV6-2 or TRBV6-3 to TRBJ1-1; TRBD1 aligns across 7 bases. The germline gives CDR1 MNHEY, CDR2 SVGEGT. CDR3 length: 14 residues. With V trimmed by 6 bases and J by 4 bases, 8 bases remained unmatched. CDR3 sequence reads: CASRPTGVSTEAFF. CDR3 DNA: TGTGCCAGCAGACCTACAGGGGTGAGCACTGAAGCTTTCTTT.

This rearrangement joins TRBV7-2 to TRBJ2-5; TRBD2 matches at 9 bases. Germline V gives CDR1 SGHTA, CDR2 FQGNSA. This CDR3 spans 14 amino acids. Germline trimming cut 4 bases from V and 3 bases from J; bases unmatched to any gene: 3. The CDR3 loop is CASSYRTSEETQYF. CDR3 nucleotides: TGTGCCAGCAGCTACCGGACTAGCGAAGAGACCCAGTACTTC.

CDR3 protein: CASSLSGDRFGETQYF. The CDR3 DNA reads TGTGCCAGCAGTTTAAGCGGGGATCGATTTGGAGAGACCCAGTACTTC. The chain uses TRBV27 and TRBJ2-5; 7 bases line up with TRBD2. The CDR3 length is 16 residues. From germline, CDR1 is MNHEY and CDR2 SMNVEV (reference sequence). V trimming: 2 bases; J trimming: 4 bases; junction bases outside the gene matches: 10.

The rearrangement joins TRBV4-3 to TRBJ2-3, with a weak D call TRBD2 (5 bases). The V gene's germline CDR1 is LGHNA and CDR2 YSLEER. Trimming left V 0 bases short and J 2 bases short, with 9 bases between. The CDR3 length is 15 residues. DNA of the CDR3: TGCGCCAGCAGCCAAGATAGGACTGACACAGATACGCAGTATTTT. It yields the protein CASSQDRTDTDTQYF.

The rearrangement links TRBV6-5 to TRBJ1-2; D might be TRBD1 (6 bases). Between the trimmed V and J ends, which lost 6 bases and 3 bases, there was a span of 20 bases. This CDR3 spans 16 amino acids. CDR1 and CDR2 (germline): MNHEY, SVGAGI. CDR3 in amino acids: CASSYMGAISDYGYTF. CDR3 nucleotide sequence: TGTGCCAGCAGCTACATGGGGGCGATCTCGGACTATGGCTACACCTTC.

This clone was detected only a few times. J is TRBJ1-2 and V is TRBV28; perhaps TRBD1 as D (6 bases). In germline, CDR1 is MDHEN, CDR2 SYDVKM. CDR3 length equals 14 residues. V shed 8 bases and J shed 4 bases, with 17 bases lying between them. CDR3 amino acids: CASGTRTETYGYTF. CDR3 sequence (DNA): TGTGCCAGCGGAACACGGACAGAGACCTATGGCTACACCTTC.

This clone was counted a single time. The gene calls are TRBV12-3 or TRBV12-4 and TRBJ1-2, with a possible D match to TRBD1 (5 bases). This CDR3 is 13 amino acids long. V lost 5 bases to trimming and J lost 7 bases, with 14 bases between them. The CDR3: CASSLQVQSGYTF. CDR3 sequence (DNA): TGTGCCAGCAGTCTACAGGTCCAGAGTGGCTACACCTTC.